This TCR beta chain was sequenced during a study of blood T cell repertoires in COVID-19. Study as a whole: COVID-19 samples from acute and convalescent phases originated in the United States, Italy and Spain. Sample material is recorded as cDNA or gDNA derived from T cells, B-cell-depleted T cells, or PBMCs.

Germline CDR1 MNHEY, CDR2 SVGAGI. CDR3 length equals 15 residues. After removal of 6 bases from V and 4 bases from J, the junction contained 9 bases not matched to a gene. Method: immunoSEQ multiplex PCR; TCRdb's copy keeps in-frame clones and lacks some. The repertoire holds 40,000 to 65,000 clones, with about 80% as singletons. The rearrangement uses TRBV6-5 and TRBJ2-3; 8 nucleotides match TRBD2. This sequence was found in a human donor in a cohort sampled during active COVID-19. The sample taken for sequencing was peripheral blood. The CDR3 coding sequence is TGTGCCAGCAGGGGTCGGGGGGGAGTGGCAGATACGCAGTATTTT. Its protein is CASRGRGGVADTQYF.